This T cell receptor (beta chain) came from a study of T cells in tuberculosis. Study findings and constraints: Shorter CDR3-alpha in active tuberculosis partly drove smaller distances. GMM-specific TCRs were nearer to active tuberculosis alpha repertoires, suggesting expansion.

TCRdb keeps only in-frame clones here, not all; method: immunoSEQ multiplex PCR. This sample carries about 29,000 clones, roughly 93% of them seen once, and the ten largest clones take 4.9%. Per the germline V gene, CDR1 is MRHNA and CDR2 is SNTAGT. V lost 6 bases to trimming and J lost 14 bases, with 23 bases between them. This CDR3 region has 15 residues. With respect to this clone: Its cognate antigen is unknown.

Sequencing input: PBMCs. This clonotype was obtained from a donor under 30 with latent tuberculosis or without tuberculosis infection. The rearrangement links TRBV6-4 to TRBJ1-6; D is possibly TRBD1 (5 bases). The DNA for the CDR3 is TGTGCCAGCAGGCAGCCGGGACTCCGGATGAGAGCCCTCCACTTT. Translation gives CASRQPGLRMRALHF.